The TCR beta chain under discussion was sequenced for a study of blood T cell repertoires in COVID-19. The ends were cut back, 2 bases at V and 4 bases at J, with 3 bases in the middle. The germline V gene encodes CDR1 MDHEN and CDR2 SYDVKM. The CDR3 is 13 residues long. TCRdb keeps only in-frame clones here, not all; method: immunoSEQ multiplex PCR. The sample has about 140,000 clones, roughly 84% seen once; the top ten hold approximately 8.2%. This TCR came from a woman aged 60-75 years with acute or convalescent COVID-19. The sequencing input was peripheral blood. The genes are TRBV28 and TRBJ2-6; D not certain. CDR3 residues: CASSLRGANVLTF. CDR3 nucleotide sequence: TGTGCCAGCAGTTTACGGGGGGCCAACGTCCTGACTTTC.